These 23 T cell receptor beta chains originate from one sample sequenced in a study of T cell changes during pregnancy in multiple sclerosis. TCRdb's table, derived via immunoSEQ multiplex PCR, lists solely in-frame clones and lacks some. The data show 65,000 to 85,000 clones, 80% to 90% seen once. The starting material was peripheral blood, obtained in the first trimester of pregnancy. These receptors were taken from a female donor in good health, enrolled as a control in a pregnancy study.

This clone appeared a single time. The chain couples TRBV4-2 to TRBJ2-1; weak D call: TRBD1 (5 bases). Germline V lookup: CDR1 LGHNA, CDR2 YNFKEQ. V lost 0 bases and J lost 3, with 9 bases in between. This CDR3 is 15 amino acids long. CDR3 residues: CASSQERQGYNEQFF. CDR3 DNA: TGTGCCAGCAGCCAAGAAAGGCAGGGCTACAATGAGCAGTTCTTC.

The gene calls are TRBV5-1 and TRBJ2-7; 13 bases map to TRBD2. Germline V gene sequence: CDR1 SGHRS, CDR2 YFSETQ. The CDR3 is 15 amino acids. Losses at the gene ends were 1 base for V and 2 bases for J; bases not matched to a gene: 0. CDR3: CASSLTSGRAYEQYF. CDR3 DNA sequence: TGCGCCAGCAGCTTGACTAGCGGGAGGGCCTACGAGCAGTACTTC.

The genes are TRBV5-6 and TRBJ1-2; 9 nucleotides align to TRBD1. The CDR3 is 15 amino acids. The trim removed 3 bases at V and 8 bases at J, leaving 11 bases unmatched. The V gene's germline CDR1 is SGHDT and CDR2 YYEEEE. The CDR3 DNA reads TGTGCCAGCAGCTCCCGGGACAGGGTTGTGCGGGGCTACACCTTC. This codes for CASSSRDRVVRGYTF.

Note on this clone: In the same sample, other DNA sequences code for this CDR3. The CDR3 nucleotides are TGTGCCAGCAGTGAAGGCAGGGATCCCTACGAGCAGTACTTC. Encoded protein: CASSEGRDPYEQYF. The chain recombines TRBV6-1 with TRBJ2-7, with D possibly matching TRBD1 (5 bases). V was clipped by 1 base and J by 2 bases, with 9 bases between them. The V gene's germline CDR1 is MNHNS and CDR2 SASEGT. CDR3 length equals 14 residues.

This chain joins TRBV7-2 and TRBJ2-1, with TRBD2 as a possible D gene (6 bases). The CDR3 runs 15 residues. Germline-derived CDR1 and CDR2 are SGHTA and FQGNSA. V was shortened by 8 bases and J by 1 base, with 15 bases between the two germline ends. The CDR3 DNA reads TGTGCCAGCTACGCCCGCGGGATGTCCTACAATGAGCAGTTCTTC. Translation: CASYARGMSYNEQFF.

The rearrangement uses TRBV5-4 and TRBJ2-1, with 7 bases matching TRBD2. This CDR3 is 15 amino acids long. CDR1 is SGHNT and CDR2 is YYREEE in the germline V gene (reference sequence). The J segment lost 7 bases and the V segment lost 0 bases, leaving 7 bases of the junction unmatched. The CDR3 nucleotides are TGTGCCAGCAGCTTGGGGGGCACTAGCGCGAATGAGCAGTTCTTC. This sequence encodes CASSLGGTSANEQFF.

The chain carries TRBV7-2 and TRBJ2-1, with 14 bases identical to TRBD2. Per germline, CDR1 SGHTA and CDR2 FQGNSA. CDR3 length: 16 residues. Losses at the gene ends were 4 bases for V and 7 bases for J; bases not matched to a gene: 6. CDR3 bases: TGTGCCAGCAGCTGGGATCGGACTAGCGGGAGGAATGAGCAGTTCTTC. Residues: CASSWDRTSGRNEQFF.

V and J are TRBV7-2 and TRBJ2-7; perhaps TRBD2 as D (6 bases). Trimming removed 1 base at V and 3 bases at J, with 13 bases between. The CDR3 consists of 15 residues. Per the germline V gene, CDR1 is SGHTA and CDR2 is FQGNSA. Here the CDR3 DNA reads TGTGCCAGCAGCTTAGAGCACGGGAGCTACTACGAGCAGTACTTC. Encoded protein: CASSLEHGSYYEQYF.

This rearrangement joins TRBV7-2 to TRBJ2-7; possibly TRBD2 for D (5 bases). This CDR3 contains 16 residues. Trimming left V 1 base short and J 1 base short, with 14 bases between. The germline gives CDR1 SGHTA, CDR2 FQGNSA. CDR3 DNA sequence: TGTGCCAGCAGCTTAGAGTTTACTAGTGGGTCCTACGAGCAGTACTTC. It yields the protein CASSLEFTSGSYEQYF.

V usage is TRBV28 and J usage is TRBJ2-7, with a weak D call TRBD2 (5 bases). Trimming took 2 bases from V and 3 from J, leaving 11 bases between them. This CDR3 has 14 residues. The V gene's germline CDR1 is MDHEN and CDR2 SYDVKM. CDR3 DNA: TGTGCCAGCAGTTTAGTGGGAGAAGACTACGAGCAGTACTTC. Translated: CASSLVGEDYEQYF.

V and J are TRBV7-2 and TRBJ2-5; 8 positions match TRBD2. CDR3 size: 17 residues. V dropped 4 bases and J dropped 1; count of bases not matched to a gene: 11. In germline, CDR1 is SGHTA, CDR2 FQGNSA. For the CDR3, the DNA is TGTGCCAGCAGCTACCCTAGGAGCGGGGGCCTCCAAGAGACCCAGTACTTC. Translation: CASSYPRSGGLQETQYF.

CDR3 amino acids: CASAPPGGAEGNQPQHF. Written as DNA, the CDR3 is TGTGCCAGCGCACCCCCCGGGGGGGCCGAGGGCAATCAGCCCCAGCATTTT. The V gene is TRBV28, the J gene TRBJ1-5, with a tentative D call TRBD1 (6 bases). CDR1 MDHEN and CDR2 SYDVKM come from the germline V gene. V lost 8 bases and J lost 2, with 22 bases in between. The CDR3 loop spans 17 amino acids.

DNA for the CDR3: TGCGCCAGCAGCTTGGTGGGGTCCAGGGAGGGCACAGATACGCAGTATTTT. It translates to CASSLVGSREGTDTQYF. J is TRBJ2-3 and V is TRBV5-1; TRBD2 is a possible D gene (6 bases). Germline V lookup: CDR1 SGHRS, CDR2 YFSETQ. The CDR3 sequence is 17 residues long. Trimming left V 0 bases short and J 1 base short, with 15 bases between.

This chain joins TRBV27 and TRBJ2-7, with TRBD1 matching 7 bases. The germline CDR1 and CDR2 sequences are MNHEY and SMNVEV (reference sequence). The CDR3 is 14 residues long. The trim removed 6 bases at V and 0 bases at J, leaving 5 bases unmatched. The CDR3 sequence is CASSLRQGSYEQYF. The CDR3 DNA is TGTGCCAGCAGCCTTCGACAGGGCTCCTACGAGCAGTACTTC.

The rearrangement joins TRBV15 to TRBJ1-5; D not resolved. The CDR3 extends over 17 amino acids. The germline CDR1 and CDR2 sequences are LNHNV and YYDKDF (reference sequence). Between the trimmed V and J ends, which lost 0 bases and 1 base, there was a span of 13 bases. CDR3 amino acids: CATSREGGFGSNQPQHF. CDR3 nucleotides: TGTGCCACCAGCAGAGAAGGAGGGTTTGGGAGCAATCAGCCCCAGCATTTT.

V is TRBV10-2 and J is TRBJ2-7; the match to TRBD1 covers 8 bases. This CDR3 comprises 16 residues. V was pared by 0 bases and J by 4 bases, with 8 bases of the junction left unmatched. The germline V gene has CDR1 WSHSY and CDR2 SAAADI. In nucleotides, the CDR3 is TGCGCCAGCAGTGAGTCCCGACAGGGGCTGTTTTACGAGCAGTACTTC. The encoded protein is CASSESRQGLFYEQYF.

The chain employs TRBV6-5 and TRBJ1-6; 9 bases line up with TRBD1. Germline CDR1 reads MNHEY; CDR2 reads SVGAGI. V shed 6 bases and J 7 bases; nucleotides not matched to a gene: 4. The CDR3 extends over 14 amino acids. For the CDR3, the DNA is TGTGCCAGCAGCCGGACAGGGGCAAATTCACCCCTCCACTTT. It encodes CASSRTGANSPLHF.

V is TRBV2 and J is TRBJ2-2; TRBD1 matches 8 bases. CDR3 size: 15 residues. Germline V gene sequence: CDR1 SNHLY, CDR2 FYNNEI. Trimming at V came to 6 bases and at J to 3 bases, leaving 6 bases not matched to a gene. CDR3 sequence reads: CASSPRGLDTGELFF. CDR3 coding DNA: TGTGCCAGCAGCCCCAGGGGGCTGGACACCGGGGAGCTGTTTTTT.

This clone was observed a handful of times. V gene TRBV6-5 combines with J gene TRBJ1-6; D might be TRBD1 (5 bases). The germline CDR1 and CDR2 sequences are MNHEY and SVGAGI. V lost 8 bases and J lost 7, with 15 bases in between. CDR3 length equals 14 residues. CDR3 sequence: CASSNTRGNSPLHF. In DNA form, the CDR3 reads TGTGCCAGCTCCAATACCCGGGGGAATTCACCCCTCCACTTT.

This chain joins TRBV10-1 and TRBJ2-1; TRBD2 is a possible D gene (5 bases). The length of the CDR3 is 15 residues. The V end lost 3 bases, the J end lost 4 bases, and 13 bases lay between the germline ends. Germline CDR1 and CDR2: WNHNN and SYGVQD (reference sequence). CDR3 in amino acids: CASSDSSTPYNEQFF. CDR3 DNA: TGCGCCAGCAGTGACTCTAGCACCCCTTACAATGAGCAGTTCTTC.

The chain links TRBV11-2 to TRBJ2-7, with 14 bases identical to TRBD2. Germline V gives CDR1 SGHAT, CDR2 FQNNGV. The CDR3 sequence is 16 residues long. Unmatched junction bases numbered 5, after V lost 1 base and J lost 6 bases. Here the CDR3 DNA reads TGTGCCAGCAGCTTAGCCCAGACTAGCGGGAGGGTCGAGCAGTACTTC. Its translation is CASSLAQTSGRVEQYF.

The chain uses TRBV11-2 and TRBJ1-1; 10 positions match TRBD1. Germline trimming cut 4 bases from V and 4 bases from J; bases unmatched to any gene: 0. CDR1 SGHAT and CDR2 FQNNGV come from the germline V gene. CDR3 length: 13 amino acids. The CDR3 region is CASSWDRGTEAFF. CDR3 coding DNA: TGTGCCAGCAGCTGGGACAGGGGCACTGAAGCTTTCTTT. Supplemented by reference TRBV11-2 and TRBJ1-1, the full variable domain reads EAGVAQSPRYKIIEKRQSVAFWCNPISGHATLYWYQQILGQGPKLLIQFQNNGVVDDSQLPKDRFSAERLKGVDSTLKIQPAKLEDSAVYLCASSWDRGTEAFFGQGTRLTVV.

This clone showed up just once. The chain combines TRBV5-1 with TRBJ1-2, with 7 bases fitting TRBD1. This CDR3 contains 13 residues. The J segment lost 4 bases and the V segment lost 4 bases, leaving 4 bases of the junction unmatched. Germline values: CDR1 SGHRS, CDR2 YFSETQ. CDR3 in amino acids: CASSPGTAYGYTF. The CDR3 DNA is TGCGCCAGCAGCCCCGGGACAGCCTATGGCTACACCTTC.